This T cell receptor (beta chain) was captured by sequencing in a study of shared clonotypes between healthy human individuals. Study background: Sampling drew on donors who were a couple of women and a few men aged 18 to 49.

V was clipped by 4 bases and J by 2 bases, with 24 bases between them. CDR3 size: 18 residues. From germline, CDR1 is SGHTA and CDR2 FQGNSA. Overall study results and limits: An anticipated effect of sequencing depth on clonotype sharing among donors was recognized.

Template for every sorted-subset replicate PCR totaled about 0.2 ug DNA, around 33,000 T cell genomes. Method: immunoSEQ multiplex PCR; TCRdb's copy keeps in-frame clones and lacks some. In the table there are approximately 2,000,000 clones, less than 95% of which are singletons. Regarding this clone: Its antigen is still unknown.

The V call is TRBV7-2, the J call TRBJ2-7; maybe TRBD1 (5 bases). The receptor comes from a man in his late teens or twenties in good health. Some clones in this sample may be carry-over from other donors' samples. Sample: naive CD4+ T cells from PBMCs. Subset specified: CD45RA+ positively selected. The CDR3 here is CASSSPDTPTQRAYEQYF. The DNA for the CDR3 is TGTGCCAGCAGCTCACCGGACACTCCTACGCAGCGAGCCTACGAGCAGTACTTC.